This entry features one TCR beta chain sequence. Its antigen is unknown. TCRdb's copy holds only in-frame clones and misses some; the assay was immunoSEQ multiplex PCR. The table records nearly 110,000 clones, roughly 87% of them present only once. Germline loops: CDR1 SGHTA, CDR2 FQGNSA. CDR3 size: 14 residues. Trimming left V 1 base short and J 10 bases short, with 16 bases between. The data were taken from a study of T cell responses to AZD1222 COVID-19 vaccine. The study's findings and limits: Unmutated variant regions are reportedly targeted by nearly half of spike-specific TCRs.

The sequencing used peripheral blood, collected on day 0 of AZD1222 vaccination. V is TRBV7-2 and J is TRBJ1-1; D might be TRBD1 (5 bases). The source of this sequence is an adult in good health. CDR3: CASSLDGGARGAFF. CDR3 DNA: TGTGCCAGCAGCTTAGATGGCGGGGCGCGCGGAGCTTTCTTT.